Detailed here is one TCR beta chain. Its antigen is currently unknown. This sample is part of a study of OX40 agonist ivuxolimab in advanced cancers. Study-level background: Ivuxolimab is an agonistic anti-OX40 (CD134) antibody, and patients were treated with it. Patients achieving partial responses numbered three: one hepatocellular carcinoma case and two cutaneous melanoma cases. Points from the study as a whole: Fewer expanded clones were found on average in CD4+ than in CD8+ T cells. Both CD4+ and CD8+ T cell populations in blood had undergone clonal expansion by week 6 at 0.1 to 3.0 mg/kg.

The CDR3 is made up of 14 amino acids. Germline V lookup: CDR1 SNHLY, CDR2 FYNNEI. V dropped 6 bases and J dropped 5; count of bases not matched to a gene: 6. This table comes from immunoSEQ multiplex PCR, and its TCRdb copy is limited to in-frame clones, with some not included. Here the sample spans tens of thousands of clones, roughly 90% being singletons. The specimen was CD4+ or CD8+ T cells sorted from blood, collected in a trial of the OX40 agonist ivuxolimab. The chain employs TRBV2 and TRBJ1-4; 7 bases map to TRBD1. The TCR sequence derives from an adult with an advanced solid tumor such as melanoma, head and neck, liver or kidney cancer. The CDR3 DNA reads as TGTGCCAGCAGCCCCGGGACAGTCAATGAAAAACTGTTTTTT. Translated: CASSPGTVNEKLFF. Full variable domain (remainder filled in from reference TRBV2 and TRBJ1-4): EPEVTQTPSHQVTQMGQEVILRCVPISNHLYFYWYRQILGQKVEFLVSFYNNEISEKSEIFDDQFSVERPDGSNFTLKIRSTKLEDSAMYFCASSPGTVNEKLFFGSGTQLSVL.